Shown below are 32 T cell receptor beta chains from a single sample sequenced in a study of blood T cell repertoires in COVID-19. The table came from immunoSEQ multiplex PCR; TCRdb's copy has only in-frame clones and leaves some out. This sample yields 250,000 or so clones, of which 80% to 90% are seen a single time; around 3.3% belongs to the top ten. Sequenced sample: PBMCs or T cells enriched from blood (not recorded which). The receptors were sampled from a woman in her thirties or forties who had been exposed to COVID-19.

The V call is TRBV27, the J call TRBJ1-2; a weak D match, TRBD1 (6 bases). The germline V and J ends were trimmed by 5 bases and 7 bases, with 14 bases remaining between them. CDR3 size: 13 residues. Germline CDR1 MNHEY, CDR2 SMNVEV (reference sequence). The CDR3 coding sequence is TGTGCCAGCAGTCCCCCCACAGGGACTGGCTACACCTTC. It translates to CASSPPTGTGYTF.

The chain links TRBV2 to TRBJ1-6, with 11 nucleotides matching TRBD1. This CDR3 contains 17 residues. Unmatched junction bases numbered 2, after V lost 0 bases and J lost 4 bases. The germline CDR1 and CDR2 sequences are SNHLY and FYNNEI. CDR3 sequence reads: CASSEAGTGGYNSPLHF. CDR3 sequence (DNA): TGTGCCAGCAGTGAAGCCGGGACAGGGGGATATAATTCACCCCTCCACTTT.

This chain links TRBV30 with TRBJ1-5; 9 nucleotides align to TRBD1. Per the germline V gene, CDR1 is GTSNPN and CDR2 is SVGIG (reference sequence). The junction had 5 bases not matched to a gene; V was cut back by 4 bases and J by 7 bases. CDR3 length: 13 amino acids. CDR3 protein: CAWKQGAGQPQHF. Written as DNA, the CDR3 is TGTGCCTGGAAACAGGGGGCAGGACAGCCCCAGCATTTT.

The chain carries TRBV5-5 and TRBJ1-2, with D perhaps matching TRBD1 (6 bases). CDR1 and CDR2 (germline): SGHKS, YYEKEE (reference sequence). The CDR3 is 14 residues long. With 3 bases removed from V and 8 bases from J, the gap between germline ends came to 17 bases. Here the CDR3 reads CASSSVDSLSGYTF. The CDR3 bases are TGTGCCAGCAGCTCCGTGGACAGTTTAAGCGGCTACACCTTC.

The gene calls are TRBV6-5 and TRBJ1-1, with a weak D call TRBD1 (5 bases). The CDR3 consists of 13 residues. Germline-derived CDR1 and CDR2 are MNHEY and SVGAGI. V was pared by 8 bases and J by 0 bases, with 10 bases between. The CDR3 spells CASRQSLNTEAFF. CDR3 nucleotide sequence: TGTGCCAGCCGACAGTCCTTGAACACTGAAGCTTTCTTT.

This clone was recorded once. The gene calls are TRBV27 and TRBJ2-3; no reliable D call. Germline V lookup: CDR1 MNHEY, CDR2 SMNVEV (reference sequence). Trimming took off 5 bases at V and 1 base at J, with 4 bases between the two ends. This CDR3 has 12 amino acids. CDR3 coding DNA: TGTGCCAGCAGTCTCGGCACAGATACGCAGTATTTT. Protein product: CASSLGTDTQYF.

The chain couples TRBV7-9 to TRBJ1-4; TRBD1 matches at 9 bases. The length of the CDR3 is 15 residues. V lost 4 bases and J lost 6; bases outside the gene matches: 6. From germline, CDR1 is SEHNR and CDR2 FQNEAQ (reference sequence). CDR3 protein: CASSSTGGSDEKLFF. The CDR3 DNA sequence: TGTGCCAGCAGCTCAACAGGGGGCTCCGATGAAAAACTGTTTTTT.

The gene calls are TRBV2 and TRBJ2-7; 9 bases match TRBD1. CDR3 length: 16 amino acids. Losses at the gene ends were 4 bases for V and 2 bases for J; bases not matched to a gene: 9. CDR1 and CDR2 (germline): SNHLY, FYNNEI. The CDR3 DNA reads TGTGCCAGCAGTGGGCTACCGGGACAGGGTCCCTACGAGCAGTACTTC. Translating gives CASSGLPGQGPYEQYF.

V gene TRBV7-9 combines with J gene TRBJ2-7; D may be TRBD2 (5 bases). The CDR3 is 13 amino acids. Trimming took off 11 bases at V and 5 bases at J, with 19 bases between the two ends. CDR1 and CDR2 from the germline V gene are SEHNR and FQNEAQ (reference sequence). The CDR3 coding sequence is TGTGCCGGTTTAAAGTTTTCGGGGAACGAGCAGTACTTC. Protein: CAGLKFSGNEQYF.

The CDR3 protein is CASSLAQGTEAFF. The CDR3 coding sequence is TGTGCCAGCAGCTTAGCTCAGGGGACTGAAGCTTTCTTT. This chain joins TRBV11-3 and TRBJ1-1; D possibly corresponds to TRBD1 (6 bases). V lost 1 base, J lost 5 bases, and 8 bases lay in between. The V gene's germline CDR1 is SGHNT and CDR2 YENEEA. The CDR3 sequence is 13 residues long.

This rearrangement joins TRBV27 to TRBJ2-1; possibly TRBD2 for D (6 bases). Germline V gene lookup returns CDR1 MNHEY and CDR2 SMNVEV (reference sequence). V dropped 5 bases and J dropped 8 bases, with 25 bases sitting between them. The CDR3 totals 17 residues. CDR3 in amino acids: CASSIRSGRDRNYEQFF. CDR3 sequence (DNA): TGTGCCAGCAGTATACGCTCGGGGCGGGATAGAAACTATGAGCAGTTCTTC.

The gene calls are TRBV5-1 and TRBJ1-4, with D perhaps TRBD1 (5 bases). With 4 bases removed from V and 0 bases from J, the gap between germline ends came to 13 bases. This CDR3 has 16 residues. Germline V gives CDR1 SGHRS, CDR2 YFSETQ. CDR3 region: CASSRGGVATNEKLFF. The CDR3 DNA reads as TGCGCCAGCAGCCGGGGGGGTGTTGCAACTAATGAAAAACTGTTTTTT.

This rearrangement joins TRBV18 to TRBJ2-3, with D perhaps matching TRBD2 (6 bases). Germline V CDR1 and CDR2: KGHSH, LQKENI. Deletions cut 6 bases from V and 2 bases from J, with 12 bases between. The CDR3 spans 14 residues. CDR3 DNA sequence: TGTGCCAGCTCCATCGGGACTTTCACAGATACGCAGTATTTT. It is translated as CASSIGTFTDTQYF.

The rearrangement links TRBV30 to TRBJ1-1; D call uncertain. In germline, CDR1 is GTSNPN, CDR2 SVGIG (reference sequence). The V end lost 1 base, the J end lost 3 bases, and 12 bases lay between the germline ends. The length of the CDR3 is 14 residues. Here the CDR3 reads CAWSATAEDTEAFF. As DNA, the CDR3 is TGTGCCTGGAGTGCCACGGCGGAGGACACTGAAGCTTTCTTT. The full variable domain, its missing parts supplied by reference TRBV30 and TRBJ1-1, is SQTIHQWPATLVQPVGSPLSLECTVEGTSNPNLYWYRQAAGRGLQLLFYSVGIGQISSEVPQNLSASRPQDRQFILSSKKLLLSDSGFYLCAWSATAEDTEAFFGQGTRLTVV.

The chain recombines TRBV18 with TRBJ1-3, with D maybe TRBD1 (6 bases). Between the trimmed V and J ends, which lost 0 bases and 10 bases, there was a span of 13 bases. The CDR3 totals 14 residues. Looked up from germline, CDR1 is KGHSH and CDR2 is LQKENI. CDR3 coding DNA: TGTGCCAGCTCACCACCGGGGACAACGGGTACCATATATTTT. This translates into CASSPPGTTGTIYF.

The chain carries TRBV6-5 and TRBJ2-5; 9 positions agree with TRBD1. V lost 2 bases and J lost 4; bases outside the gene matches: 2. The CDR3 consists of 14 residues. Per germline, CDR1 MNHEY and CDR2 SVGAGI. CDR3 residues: CASSYNRGLETQYF. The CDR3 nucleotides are TGTGCCAGCAGTTACAACAGGGGGCTAGAGACCCAGTACTTC.

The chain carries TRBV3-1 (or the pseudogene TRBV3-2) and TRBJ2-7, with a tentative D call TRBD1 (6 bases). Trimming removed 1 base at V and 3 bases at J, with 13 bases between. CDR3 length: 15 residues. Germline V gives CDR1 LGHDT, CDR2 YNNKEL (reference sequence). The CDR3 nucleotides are TGTGCCAGCAGCCAAGTTGCCAGGGGAAGCTACGAGCAGTACTTC. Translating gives CASSQVARGSYEQYF.

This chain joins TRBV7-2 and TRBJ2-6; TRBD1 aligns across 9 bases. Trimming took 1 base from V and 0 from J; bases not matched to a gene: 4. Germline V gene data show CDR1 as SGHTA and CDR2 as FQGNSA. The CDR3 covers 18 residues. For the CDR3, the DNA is TGTGCCAGCAGCTTAGGACCGGACAGGGGCTCTGGGGCCAACGTCCTGACTTTC. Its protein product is CASSLGPDRGSGANVLTF.

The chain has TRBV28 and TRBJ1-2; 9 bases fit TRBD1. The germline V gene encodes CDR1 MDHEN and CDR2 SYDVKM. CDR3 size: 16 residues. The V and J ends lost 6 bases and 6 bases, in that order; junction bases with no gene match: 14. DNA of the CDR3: TGTGCCAGCAGCCGCCCCATCGACAGGGGGGGCAATGGCTACACCTTC. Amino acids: CASSRPIDRGGNGYTF.

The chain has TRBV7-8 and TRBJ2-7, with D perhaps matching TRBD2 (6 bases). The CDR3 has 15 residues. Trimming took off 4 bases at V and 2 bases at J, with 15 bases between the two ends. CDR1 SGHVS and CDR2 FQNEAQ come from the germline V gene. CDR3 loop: CASSSDGWGAYEQYF. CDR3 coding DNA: TGTGCCAGCAGCTCTGACGGGTGGGGGGCCTACGAGCAGTACTTC.

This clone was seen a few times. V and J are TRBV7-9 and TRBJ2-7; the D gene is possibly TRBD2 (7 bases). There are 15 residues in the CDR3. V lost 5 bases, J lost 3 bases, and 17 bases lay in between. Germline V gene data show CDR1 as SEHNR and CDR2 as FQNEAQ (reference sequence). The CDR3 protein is CASSPWEGVNYEQYF. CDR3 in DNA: TGTGCCAGCAGCCCCTGGGAGGGGGTGAACTACGAGCAGTACTTC.

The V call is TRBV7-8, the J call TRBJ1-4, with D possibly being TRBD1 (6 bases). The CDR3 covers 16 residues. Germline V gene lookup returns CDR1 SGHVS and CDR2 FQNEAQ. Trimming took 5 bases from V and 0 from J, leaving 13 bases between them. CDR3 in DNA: TGTGCCAGCAGCCTGGACAGCTTTGCAACTAATGAAAAACTGTTTTTT. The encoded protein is CASSLDSFATNEKLFF.

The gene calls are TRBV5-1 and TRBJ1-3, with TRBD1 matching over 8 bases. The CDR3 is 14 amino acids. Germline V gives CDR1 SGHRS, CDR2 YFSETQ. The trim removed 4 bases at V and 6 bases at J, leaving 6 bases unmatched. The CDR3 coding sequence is TGCGCCAGCAGCGTACAGGGGGGTGAAAACACCATATATTTT. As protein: CASSVQGGENTIYF. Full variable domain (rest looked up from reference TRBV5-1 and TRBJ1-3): KAGVTQTPRYLIKTRGQQVTLSCSPISGHRSVSWYQQTPGQGLQFLFEYFSETQRNKGNFPGRFSGRQFSNSRSEMNVSTLELGDSALYLCASSVQGGENTIYFGEGSWLTVV.

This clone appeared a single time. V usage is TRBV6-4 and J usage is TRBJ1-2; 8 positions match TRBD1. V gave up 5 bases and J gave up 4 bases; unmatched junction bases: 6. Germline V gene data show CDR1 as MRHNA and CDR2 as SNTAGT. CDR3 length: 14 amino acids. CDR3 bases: TGTGCCAGCAGTCCGGGACAGGCTGGCTATGGCTACACCTTC. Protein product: CASSPGQAGYGYTF.

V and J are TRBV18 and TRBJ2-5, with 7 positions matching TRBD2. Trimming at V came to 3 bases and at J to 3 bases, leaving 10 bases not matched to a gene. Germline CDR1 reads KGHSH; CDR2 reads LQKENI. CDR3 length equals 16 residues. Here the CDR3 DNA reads TGTGCCAGCTCACCCCAACCAGCGGGGACTGAAGAGACCCAGTACTTC. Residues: CASSPQPAGTEETQYF.

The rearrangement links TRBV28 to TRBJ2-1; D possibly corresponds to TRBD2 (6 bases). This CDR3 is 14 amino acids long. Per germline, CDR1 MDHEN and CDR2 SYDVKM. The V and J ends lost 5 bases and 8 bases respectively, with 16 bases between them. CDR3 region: CASSIGGSPHEQFF. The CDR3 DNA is TGTGCCAGCAGTATTGGGGGGTCTCCTCATGAGCAGTTCTTC.

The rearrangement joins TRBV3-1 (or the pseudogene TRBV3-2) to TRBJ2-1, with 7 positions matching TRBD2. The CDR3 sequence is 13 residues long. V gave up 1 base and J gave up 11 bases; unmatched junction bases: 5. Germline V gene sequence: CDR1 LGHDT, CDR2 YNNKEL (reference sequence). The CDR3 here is CASSQVQAGQQFF. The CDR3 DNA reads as TGTGCCAGCAGCCAAGTCCAAGCGGGGCAGCAGTTCTTC.

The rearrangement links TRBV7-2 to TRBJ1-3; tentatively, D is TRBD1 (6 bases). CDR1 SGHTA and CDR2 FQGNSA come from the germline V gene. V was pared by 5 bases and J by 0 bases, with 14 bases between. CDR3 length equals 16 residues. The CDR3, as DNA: TGTGCCAGCAGCGCACAGGGAGCCGGCTCTGGAAACACCATATATTTT. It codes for CASSAQGAGSGNTIYF. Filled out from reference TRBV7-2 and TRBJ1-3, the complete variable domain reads GAGVSQSPSNKVTEKGKDVELRCDPISGHTALYWYRQSLGQGLEFLIYFQGNSAPDKSGLPSDRFSAERTGGSVSTLTIQRTQQEDSAVYLCASSAQGAGSGNTIYFGEGSWLTVV.

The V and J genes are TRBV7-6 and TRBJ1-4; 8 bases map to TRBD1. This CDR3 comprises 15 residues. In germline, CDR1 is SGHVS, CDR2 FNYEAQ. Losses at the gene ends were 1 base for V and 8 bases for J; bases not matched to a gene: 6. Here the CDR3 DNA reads TGTGCCAGCAGCTTAGGGGCAACAGGGGGAGAAAAACTGTTTTTT. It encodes CASSLGATGGEKLFF.

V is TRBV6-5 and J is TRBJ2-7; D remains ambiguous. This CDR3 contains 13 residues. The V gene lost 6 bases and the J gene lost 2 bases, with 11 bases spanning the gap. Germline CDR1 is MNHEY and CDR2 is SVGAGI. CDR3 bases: TGTGCCAGCAGCTCGGGTCCCCCCTACGAGCAGTACTTC. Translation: CASSSGPPYEQYF.

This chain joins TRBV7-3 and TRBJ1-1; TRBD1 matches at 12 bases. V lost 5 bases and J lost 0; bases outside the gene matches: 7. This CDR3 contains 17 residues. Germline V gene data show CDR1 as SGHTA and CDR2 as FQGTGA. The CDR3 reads CASSPGGTGGMNTEAFF. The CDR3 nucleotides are TGTGCCAGCAGCCCAGGCGGGACAGGGGGCATGAACACTGAAGCTTTCTTT.

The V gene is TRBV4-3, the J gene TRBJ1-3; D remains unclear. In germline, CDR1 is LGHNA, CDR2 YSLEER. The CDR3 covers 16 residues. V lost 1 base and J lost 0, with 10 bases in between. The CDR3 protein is CASSQGRGLSGNTIYF. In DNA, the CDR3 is TGCGCCAGCAGCCAAGGGAGAGGACTCTCTGGAAACACCATATATTTT.